The source of this T cell receptor beta chain is a study of T-cell memory formation after mild COVID-19. Trimming removed 0 bases from V and 15 bases from J, with 10 bases in between. The germline V gene encodes CDR1 SGHRS and CDR2 YFSETQ. The CDR3 is 11 amino acids. Employing constant-segment primers, 5'RACE generated TCR alpha and TCR beta cDNA libraries bearing sample barcodes and UMIs. One entry per CDR3 protein, called by TCRdb with MiXCR from the 5' RACE reads. The sample contains more than 150,000 distinct CDR3 sequences, roughly 12% of which appear only once. The receptor's source is a man between 18 and 29 years old who had mild COVID-19 (a few samples of this study predate the infection). Cell type and time point are not known. V usage is TRBV5-1 and J usage is TRBJ2-1; D is undetermined. Material: PBMCs or a T cell subset sorted from them (not recorded which). CDR3 bases: TGCGCCAGCAGCTTGGAGGCGGATCGGTTCTTC. As protein: CASSLEADRFF.